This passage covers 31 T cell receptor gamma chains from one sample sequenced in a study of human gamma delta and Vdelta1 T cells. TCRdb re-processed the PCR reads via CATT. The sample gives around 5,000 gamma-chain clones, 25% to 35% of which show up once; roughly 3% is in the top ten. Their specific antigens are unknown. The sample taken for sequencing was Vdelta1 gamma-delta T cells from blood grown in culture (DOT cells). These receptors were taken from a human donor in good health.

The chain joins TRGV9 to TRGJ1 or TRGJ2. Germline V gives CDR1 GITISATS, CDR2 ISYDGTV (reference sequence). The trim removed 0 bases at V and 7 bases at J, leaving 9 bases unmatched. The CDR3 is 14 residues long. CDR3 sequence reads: CALWEVQIRYKKLF. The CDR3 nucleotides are TGTGCCTTGTGGGAGGTGCAAATTCGGTATAAGAAACTCTTT.

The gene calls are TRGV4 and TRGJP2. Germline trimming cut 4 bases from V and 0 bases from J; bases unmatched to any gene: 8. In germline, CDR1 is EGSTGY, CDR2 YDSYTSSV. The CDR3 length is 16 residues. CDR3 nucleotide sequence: TGTGCCACCTGGGACGGCGATTATAGTAGTGATTGGATCAAGACGTTT. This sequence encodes CATWDGDYSSDWIKTF.

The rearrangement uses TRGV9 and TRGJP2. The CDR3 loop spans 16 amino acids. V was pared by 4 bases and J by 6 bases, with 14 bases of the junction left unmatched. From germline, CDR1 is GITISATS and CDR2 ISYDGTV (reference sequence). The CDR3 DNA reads TGTGCCTTGTGGGAACTCATTAAGGGCGGTGATTGGATCAAGACGTTT. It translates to CALWELIKGGDWIKTF.

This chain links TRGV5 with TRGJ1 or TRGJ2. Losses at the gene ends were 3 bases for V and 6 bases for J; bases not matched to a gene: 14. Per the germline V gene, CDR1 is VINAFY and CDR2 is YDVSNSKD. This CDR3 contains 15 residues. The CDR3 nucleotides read TGTGCCACCTGGGACGCGCCATTAATTCGTTATAAGAAACTCTTT. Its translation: CATWDAPLIRYKKLF.

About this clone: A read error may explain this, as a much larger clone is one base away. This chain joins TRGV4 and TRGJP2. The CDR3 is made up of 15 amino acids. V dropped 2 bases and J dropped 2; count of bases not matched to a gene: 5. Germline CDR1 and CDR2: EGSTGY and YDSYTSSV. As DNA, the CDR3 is TGTGCCACCTGGGATGATCTAAGTAGTGATTGGATCAAGACGTTT. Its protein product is CATWDDLSSDWIKTF.

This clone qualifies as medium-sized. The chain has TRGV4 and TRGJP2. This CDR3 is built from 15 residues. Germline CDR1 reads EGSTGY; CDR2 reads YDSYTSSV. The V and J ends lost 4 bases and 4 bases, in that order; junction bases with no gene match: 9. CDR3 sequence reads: CATWDGPDSDWIKTF. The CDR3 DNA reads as TGTGCCACCTGGGACGGGCCTGATAGTGATTGGATCAAGACGTTT.

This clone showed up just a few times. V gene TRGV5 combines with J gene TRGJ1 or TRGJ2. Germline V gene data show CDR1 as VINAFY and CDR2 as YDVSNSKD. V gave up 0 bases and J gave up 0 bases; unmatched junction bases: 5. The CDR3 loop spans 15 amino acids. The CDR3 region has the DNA TGTGCCACCTGGGACAGGAGGGCGAATTATTATAAGAAACTCTTT. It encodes CATWDRRANYYKKLF.

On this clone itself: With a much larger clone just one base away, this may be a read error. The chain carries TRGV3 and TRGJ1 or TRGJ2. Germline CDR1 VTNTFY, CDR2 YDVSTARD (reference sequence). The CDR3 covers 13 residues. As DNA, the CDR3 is TGTGCCACCTGGGACAGGCTTTATTATAAGAACCTCTTT. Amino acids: CATWDRLYYKNLF.

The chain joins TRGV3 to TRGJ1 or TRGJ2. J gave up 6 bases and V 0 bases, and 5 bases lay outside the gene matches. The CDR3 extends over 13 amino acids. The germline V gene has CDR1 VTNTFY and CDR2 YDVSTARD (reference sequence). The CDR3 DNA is TGTGCCACCTGGGACAGGCAAGTTTATAAGAAACTCTTT. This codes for CATWDRQVYKKLF.

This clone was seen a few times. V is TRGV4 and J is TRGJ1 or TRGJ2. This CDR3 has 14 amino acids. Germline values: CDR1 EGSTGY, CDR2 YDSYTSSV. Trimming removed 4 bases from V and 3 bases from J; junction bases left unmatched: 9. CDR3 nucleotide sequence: TGTGCCACCTGGGACGCGCCCCCTTATTATAAGAAACTCTTT. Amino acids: CATWDAPPYYKKLF.

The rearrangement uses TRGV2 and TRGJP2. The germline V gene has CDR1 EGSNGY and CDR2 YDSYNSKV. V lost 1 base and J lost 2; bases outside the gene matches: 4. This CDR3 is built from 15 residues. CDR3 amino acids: CATWDGGSSDWIKTF. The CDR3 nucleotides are TGTGCCACCTGGGACGGAGGAAGTAGTGATTGGATCAAGACGTTT.

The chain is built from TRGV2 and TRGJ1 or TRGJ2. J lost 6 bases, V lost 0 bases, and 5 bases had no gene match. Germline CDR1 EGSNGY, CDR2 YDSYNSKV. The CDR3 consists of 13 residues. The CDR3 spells CATWDGRCYKKLF. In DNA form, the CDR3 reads TGTGCCACCTGGGACGGGCGATGTTATAAGAAACTCTTT.

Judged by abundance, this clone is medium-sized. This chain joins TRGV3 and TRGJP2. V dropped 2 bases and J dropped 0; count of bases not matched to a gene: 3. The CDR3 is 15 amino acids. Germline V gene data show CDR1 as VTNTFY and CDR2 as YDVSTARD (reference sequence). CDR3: CATWDTNSSDWIKTF. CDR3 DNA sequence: TGTGCCACCTGGGACACTAATAGTAGTGATTGGATCAAGACGTTT.

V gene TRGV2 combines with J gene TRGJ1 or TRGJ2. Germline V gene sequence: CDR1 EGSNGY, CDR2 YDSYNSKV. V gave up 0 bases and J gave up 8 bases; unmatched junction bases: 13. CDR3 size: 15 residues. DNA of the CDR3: TGTGCCACCTGGGACGGGCGGGACAAAAGAGATAAGAAACTCTTT. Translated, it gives CATWDGRDKRDKKLF.

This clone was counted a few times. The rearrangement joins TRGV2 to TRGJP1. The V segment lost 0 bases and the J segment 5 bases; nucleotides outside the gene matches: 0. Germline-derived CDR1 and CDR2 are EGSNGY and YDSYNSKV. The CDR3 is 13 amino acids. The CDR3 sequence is CATWDGTGWFKIF. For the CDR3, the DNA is TGTGCCACCTGGGACGGGACTGGTTGGTTCAAGATATTT.

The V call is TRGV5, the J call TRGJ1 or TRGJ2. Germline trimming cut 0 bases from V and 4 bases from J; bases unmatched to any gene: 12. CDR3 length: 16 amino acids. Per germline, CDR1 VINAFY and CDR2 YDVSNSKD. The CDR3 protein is CATWDRLLSRYYKKLF. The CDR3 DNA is TGTGCCACCTGGGACAGGCTACTTTCGCGGTATTATAAGAAACTCTTT.

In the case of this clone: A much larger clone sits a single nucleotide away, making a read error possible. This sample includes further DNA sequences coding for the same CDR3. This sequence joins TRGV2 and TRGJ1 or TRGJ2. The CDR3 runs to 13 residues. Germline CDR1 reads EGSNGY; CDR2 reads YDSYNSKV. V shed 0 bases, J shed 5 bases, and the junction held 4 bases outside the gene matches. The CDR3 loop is CATWDGLDYKKLF. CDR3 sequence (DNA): TGTGCCACCTGGGACGGGCTTGATTATAAGAAACTCTTT.

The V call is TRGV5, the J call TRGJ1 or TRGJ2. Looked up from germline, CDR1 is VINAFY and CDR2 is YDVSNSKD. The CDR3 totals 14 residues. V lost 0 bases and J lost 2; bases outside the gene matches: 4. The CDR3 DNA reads TGTGCCACCTGGGACAGGGGCTATTATTATAAGAAACTCTTT. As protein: CATWDRGYYYKKLF.

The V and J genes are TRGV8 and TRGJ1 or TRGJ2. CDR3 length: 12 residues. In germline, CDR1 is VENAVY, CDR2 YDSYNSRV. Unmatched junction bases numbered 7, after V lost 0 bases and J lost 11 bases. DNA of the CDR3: TGTGCCACCTGGGATAGGCCGGAGCAGAAACTCTTT. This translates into CATWDRPEQKLF.

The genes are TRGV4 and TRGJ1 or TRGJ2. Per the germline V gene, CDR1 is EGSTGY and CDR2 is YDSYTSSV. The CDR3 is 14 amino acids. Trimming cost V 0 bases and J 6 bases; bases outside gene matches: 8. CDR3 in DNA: TGTGCCACCTGGGATGGGCCGAATGCTTATAAGAAACTCTTT. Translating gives CATWDGPNAYKKLF.

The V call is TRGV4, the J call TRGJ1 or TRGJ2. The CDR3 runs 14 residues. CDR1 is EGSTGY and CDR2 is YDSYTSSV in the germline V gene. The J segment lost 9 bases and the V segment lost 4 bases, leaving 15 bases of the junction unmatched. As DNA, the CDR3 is TGTGCCACCTGGGACGGTCAAACCCCTAGTAAGAAACTCTTT. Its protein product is CATWDGQTPSKKLF.

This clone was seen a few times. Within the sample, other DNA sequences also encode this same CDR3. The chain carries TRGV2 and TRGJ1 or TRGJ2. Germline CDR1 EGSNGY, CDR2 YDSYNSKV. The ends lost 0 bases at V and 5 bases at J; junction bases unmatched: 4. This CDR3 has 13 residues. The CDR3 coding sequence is TGTGCCACCTGGGACGGGAGGGATTATAAGAAACTCTTT. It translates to CATWDGRDYKKLF.

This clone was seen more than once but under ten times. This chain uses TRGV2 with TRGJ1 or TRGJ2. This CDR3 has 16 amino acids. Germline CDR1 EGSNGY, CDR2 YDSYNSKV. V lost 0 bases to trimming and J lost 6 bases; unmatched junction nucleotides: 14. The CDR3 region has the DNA TGTGCCACCTGGGACGGGCCGGGGAAAGAGGGTTATAAGAAACTCTTT. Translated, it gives CATWDGPGKEGYKKLF.

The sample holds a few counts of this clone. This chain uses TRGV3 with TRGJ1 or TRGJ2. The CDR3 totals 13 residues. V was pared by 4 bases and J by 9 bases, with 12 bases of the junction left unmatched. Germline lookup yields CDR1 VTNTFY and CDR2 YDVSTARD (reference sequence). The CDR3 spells CATWEPPPFKKLF. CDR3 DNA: TGTGCCACCTGGGAACCCCCCCCGTTTAAGAAACTCTTT.

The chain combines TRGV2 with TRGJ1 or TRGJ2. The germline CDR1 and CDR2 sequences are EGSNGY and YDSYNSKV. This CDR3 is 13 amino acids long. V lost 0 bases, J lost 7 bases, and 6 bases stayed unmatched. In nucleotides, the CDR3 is TGTGCCACCTGGGACGGGCTGGAGTATAAGAAACTCTTT. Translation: CATWDGLEYKKLF.

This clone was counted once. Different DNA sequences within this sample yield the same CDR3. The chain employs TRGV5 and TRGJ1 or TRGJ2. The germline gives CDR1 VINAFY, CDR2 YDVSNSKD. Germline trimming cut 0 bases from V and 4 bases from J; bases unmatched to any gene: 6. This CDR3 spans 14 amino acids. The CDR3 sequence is CATWDRRGYYKKLF. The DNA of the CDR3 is TGTGCCACCTGGGACAGGCGTGGATATTATAAGAAACTCTTT.

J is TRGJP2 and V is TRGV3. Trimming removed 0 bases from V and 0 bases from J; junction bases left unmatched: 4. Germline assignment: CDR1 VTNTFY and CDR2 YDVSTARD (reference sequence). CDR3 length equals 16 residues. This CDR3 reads CATWDRLYSSDWIKTF. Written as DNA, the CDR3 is TGTGCCACCTGGGACAGGCTTTATAGTAGTGATTGGATCAAGACGTTT.

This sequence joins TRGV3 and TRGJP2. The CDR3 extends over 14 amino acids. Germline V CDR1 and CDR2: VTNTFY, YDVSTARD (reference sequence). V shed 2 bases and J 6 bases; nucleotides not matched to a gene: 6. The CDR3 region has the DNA TGTGCCACCTGGGACAACCGTTGTGATTGGATCAAGACGTTT. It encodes CATWDNRCDWIKTF.

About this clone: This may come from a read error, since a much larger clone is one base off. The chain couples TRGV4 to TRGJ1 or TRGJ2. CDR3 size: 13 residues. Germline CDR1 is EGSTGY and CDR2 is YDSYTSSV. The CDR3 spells CTTWDGRYYKKLF. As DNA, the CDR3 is TGTACCACCTGGGATGGGCGGTATTATAAGAAACTCTTT.

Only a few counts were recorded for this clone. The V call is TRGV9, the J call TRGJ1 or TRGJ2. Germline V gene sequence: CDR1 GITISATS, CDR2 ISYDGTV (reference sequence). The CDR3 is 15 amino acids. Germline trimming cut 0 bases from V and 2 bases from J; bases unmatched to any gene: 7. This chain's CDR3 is CALWEVPRDYYKKLF. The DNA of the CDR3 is TGTGCCTTGTGGGAGGTGCCGAGGGATTATTATAAGAAACTCTTT.

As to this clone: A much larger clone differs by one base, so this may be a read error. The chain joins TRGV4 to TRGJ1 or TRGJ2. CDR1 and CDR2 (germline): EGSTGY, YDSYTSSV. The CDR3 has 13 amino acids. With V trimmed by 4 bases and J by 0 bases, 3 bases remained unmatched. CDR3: CATWDQNYYKKLF. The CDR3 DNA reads TGTGCCACCTGGGACCAGAATTATTATAAGAAACTCTTT.